Listed here are 2 T cell receptor beta chains from one sample, sequenced in a study of siplizumab effects on memory and regulatory T cells. Cells from the mixed lymphocyte reaction underwent coculture for roughly six days at 37 degrees C. The table came from immunoSEQ multiplex PCR; TCRdb's copy has only in-frame clones and leaves some out. Of about 20,000 clones in the sample, approximately 46% were seen once. These receptors' targets are unknown. The sequenced material came from CFSE-low (dividing) CD4+ T cells sorted from an allogeneic mixed lymphocyte reaction. The receptor set was obtained from a human donor in good health; the cells came from an allogeneic mixed lymphocyte reaction.

The genes are TRBV15 and TRBJ1-1, with 7 bases matching TRBD1. The CDR3 is made up of 15 amino acids. Germline assignment: CDR1 LNHNV and CDR2 YYDKDF (reference sequence). With 2 bases clipped from V and 1 base from J, the junction kept 4 bases outside the gene matches. The CDR3 region has the DNA TGTGCCACCAGCAGATCCGGGACAGAGAACACTGAAGCTTTCTTT. Translation: CATSRSGTENTEAFF.

This chain joins TRBV18 and TRBJ2-7; possibly TRBD1 for D (5 bases). Per germline, CDR1 KGHSH and CDR2 LQKENI. This CDR3 has 15 amino acids. Between the trimmed V and J ends, which lost 3 bases and 2 bases, there was a span of 14 bases. The CDR3 loop reads CASSPSQGAAYEQYF. In DNA form, the CDR3 reads TGTGCCAGCTCACCTAGTCAAGGGGCGGCCTACGAGCAGTACTTC. Looking up the rest from reference TRBV18 and TRBJ2-7 gives the full variable domain: NAGVMQNPRHLVRRRGQEARLRCSPMKGHSHVYWYRQLPEEGLKFMVYLQKENIIDESGMPKERFSAEFPKEGPSILRIQQVVRGDSAAYFCASSPSQGAAYEQYFGPGTRLTVT.